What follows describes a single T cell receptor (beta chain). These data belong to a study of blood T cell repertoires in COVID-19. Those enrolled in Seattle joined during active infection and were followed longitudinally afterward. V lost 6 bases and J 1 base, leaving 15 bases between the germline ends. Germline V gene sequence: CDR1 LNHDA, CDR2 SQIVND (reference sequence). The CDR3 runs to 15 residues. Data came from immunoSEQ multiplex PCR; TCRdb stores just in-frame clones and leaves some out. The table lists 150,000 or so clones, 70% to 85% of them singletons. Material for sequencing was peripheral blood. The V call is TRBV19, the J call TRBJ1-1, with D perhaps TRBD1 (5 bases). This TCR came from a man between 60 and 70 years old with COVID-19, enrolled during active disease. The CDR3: CASSPDSTGNTEAFF. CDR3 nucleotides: TGTGCCAGTAGCCCCGATTCCACAGGGAACACTGAAGCTTTCTTT. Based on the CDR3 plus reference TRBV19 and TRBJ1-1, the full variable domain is DGGITQSPKYLFRKEGQNVTLSCEQNLNHDAMYWYRQDPGQGLRLIYYSQIVNDFQKGDIAEGYSVSREKKESFPLTVTSAQKNPTAFYLCASSPDSTGNTEAFFGQGTRLTVV.